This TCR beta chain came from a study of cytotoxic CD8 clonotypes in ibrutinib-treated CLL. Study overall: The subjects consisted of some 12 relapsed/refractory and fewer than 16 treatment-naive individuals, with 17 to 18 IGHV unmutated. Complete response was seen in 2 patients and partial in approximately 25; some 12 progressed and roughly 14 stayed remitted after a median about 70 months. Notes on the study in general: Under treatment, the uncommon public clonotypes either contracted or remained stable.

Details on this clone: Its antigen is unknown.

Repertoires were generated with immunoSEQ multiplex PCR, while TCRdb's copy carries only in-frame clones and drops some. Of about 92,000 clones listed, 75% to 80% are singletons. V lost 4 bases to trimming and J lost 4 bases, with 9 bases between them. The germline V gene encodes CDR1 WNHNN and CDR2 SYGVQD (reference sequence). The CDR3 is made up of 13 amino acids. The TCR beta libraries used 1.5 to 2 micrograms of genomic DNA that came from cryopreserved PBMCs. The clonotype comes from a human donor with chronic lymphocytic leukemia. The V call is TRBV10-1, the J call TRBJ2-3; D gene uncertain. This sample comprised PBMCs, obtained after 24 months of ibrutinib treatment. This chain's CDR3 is CASSVGPADTQYF. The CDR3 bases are TGCGCCAGCAGTGTGGGTCCCGCAGATACGCAGTATTTT.